The 25 T cell receptor beta chains below come from one sample, sequenced in a study of control samples from healthy donors and cancer patients (dated by TCRdb to the early 2020s). The protocol used for the library was the immunoSEQ multiplex PCR assay. The source is immuneACCESS, and TCRdb retained only in-frame sequences with V and J called. Part of the clones is not carried over; for the studies checked, unresolved V genes explain less than half of this, and the remainder is unexplained. The sample table contains about 100,000 clones; only one count was recorded for about 82% of them. The ten largest clonotypes hold more than 15% of the sample. The sample taken for sequencing was blood. The receptors derive from a man aged 25-40 years in good health.

The chain joins TRBV2 to TRBJ1-4, with D maybe TRBD1 (6 bases). The CDR3 covers 13 residues. Germline loops: CDR1 SNHLY, CDR2 FYNNEI. Trimming took off 9 bases at V and 7 bases at J, with 15 bases between the two ends. CDR3 in DNA: TGTGCCAGTTCAGGGGATTTGCGTGAAAAACTGTTTTTT. Translation gives CASSGDLREKLFF.

The chain employs TRBV13 and TRBJ1-6; 8 nucleotides line up with TRBD1. J was trimmed by 10 bases and V by 8 bases; bases with no gene match: 10. The V gene's germline CDR1 is PRHDT and CDR2 FYEKMQ (reference sequence). The CDR3 contains 14 residues. The CDR3 sequence: CASSAGQVGSPLHF. Written as DNA, the CDR3 is TGTGCCAGCTCCGCGGGACAGGTCGGATCACCCCTCCACTTT.

The gene calls are TRBV29-1 and TRBJ1-1, with unresolved D. Trimming cost V 6 bases and J 11 bases, with 7 bases left between them. This CDR3 comprises 8 residues. CDR1 is SQVTM, CDR2 ANQGSEA, per germline. CDR3 loop: CSVAGAFF. For the CDR3, the DNA is TGCAGCGTCGCCGGGGCTTTCTTT.

The chain employs TRBV5-4 and TRBJ1-1; maybe TRBD1 (5 bases). This CDR3 has 14 amino acids. Germline-derived CDR1 and CDR2 are SGHNT and YYREEE (reference sequence). Between the trimmed V and J ends, which lost 4 bases and 2 bases, there was a span of 12 bases. Here the CDR3 DNA reads TGTGCCAGCAGCCCGGGACCGGGTAACACTGAAGCTTTCTTT. This gives the protein CASSPGPGNTEAFF.

The rearrangement joins TRBV14 to TRBJ2-2; either TRBD1 or TRBD2 may fit D (5 bases each). V was pared by 4 bases and J by 8 bases, with 14 bases between. Germline V gene lookup returns CDR1 SGHDN and CDR2 FVKESK. The CDR3 contains 14 residues. The CDR3 sequence is CASSLLGPPGELFF. CDR3 sequence (DNA): TGTGCCAGCAGCCTGCTGGGACCCCCGGGGGAGCTGTTTTTT.

The gene calls are TRBV10-3 and TRBJ2-2, with TRBD2 identical over 12 bases. The germline V gene has CDR1 ENHRY and CDR2 SYGVKD. V shed 7 bases and J 5 bases; nucleotides not matched to a gene: 8. The CDR3 is made up of 16 amino acids. The CDR3 region has the DNA TGTGCCATCAAACAGACTAGCGGGGGCCAAACCGGGGAGCTGTTTTTT. Amino acids: CAIKQTSGGQTGELFF.

Turning to this clone: At one end, the junction sequence differs from germline, possibly due to a read error. This chain connects TRBV24-1 to TRBJ2-1; either TRBD1 or TRBD2 may fit D (6 bases each). This CDR3 is built from 13 residues. Per germline, CDR1 KGHDR and CDR2 SFDVKD. In nucleotides, the CDR3 is TGTGCCACCGGTGAGGGGGGTAGGGATGAGCAGTTCTTC. It codes for CATGEGGRDEQFF.

J is TRBJ2-7 and V is TRBV18, with D perhaps TRBD2 (6 bases). Germline CDR1 and CDR2: KGHSH and LQKENI. The CDR3 totals 13 residues. Trimming removed 8 bases at V and 0 bases at J, with 11 bases between. The CDR3 nucleotides are TGTGCCAGCAAATCTAGCGTCTCCTACGAGCAGTACTTC. Residues: CASKSSVSYEQYF.

This clone appeared a few times. V gene TRBV13 combines with J gene TRBJ2-2; 15 bases match TRBD2. J gave up 1 base and V 5 bases, and 8 bases lay outside the gene matches. This CDR3 has 19 residues. The germline V gene has CDR1 PRHDT and CDR2 FYEKMQ (reference sequence). This chain's CDR3 is CASSLTPGLAGGNTGELFF. The CDR3 bases are TGTGCCAGCAGCCTAACGCCGGGACTAGCGGGGGGGAACACCGGGGAGCTGTTTTTT.

V gene TRBV6-5 combines with J gene TRBJ2-4; D is uncertain. Per the germline V gene, CDR1 is MNHEY and CDR2 is SVGAGI. The V and J ends lost 6 bases and 1 base respectively, with 7 bases between them. The CDR3 runs 13 residues. CDR3 sequence reads: CASRSRAKNIQYF. The CDR3 DNA reads as TGTGCCAGCAGATCCAGGGCCAAAAACATTCAGTACTTC.

V is TRBV18 and J is TRBJ1-1; the D is unclear. The CDR3 runs 16 residues. Looked up from germline, CDR1 is KGHSH and CDR2 is LQKENI. V shed 4 bases and J shed 1 base, with 16 bases lying between them. The CDR3 region has the DNA TGTGCCAGCTCACTTGGACCCAACATGGGGAACACTGAAGCTTTCTTT. Translating it yields CASSLGPNMGNTEAFF.

J is TRBJ1-5 and V is TRBV7-8; perhaps TRBD1 as D (5 bases). The CDR3 runs to 17 residues. Germline lookup yields CDR1 SGHVS and CDR2 FQNEAQ. V was clipped by 5 bases and J by 6 bases, with 23 bases between them. CDR3 region: CASSPTGERGARQPQHF. CDR3 DNA sequence: TGTGCCAGCAGCCCGACGGGGGAAAGAGGTGCACGTCAGCCCCAGCATTTT.

This clone was seen a few times. The chain combines TRBV4-2 with TRBJ1-2; D call uncertain. V was pared by 4 bases and J by 8 bases, with 11 bases between. The CDR3 is made up of 12 amino acids. The V gene's germline CDR1 is LGHNA and CDR2 YNFKEQ. CDR3 DNA: TGTGCCAGCAGCCTACCCCCTGGGGGCTACACCTTC. It yields the protein CASSLPPGGYTF.

The chain employs TRBV5-4 and TRBJ2-5; D is perhaps TRBD2 (6 bases). The CDR3 sequence is 17 residues long. Germline CDR1 and CDR2: SGHNT and YYREEE (reference sequence). V was pared by 1 base and J by 0 bases, with 16 bases between. The CDR3: CASSLRTGVADQETQYF. The CDR3 region has the DNA TGTGCCAGCAGCTTGCGAACGGGGGTGGCGGACCAAGAGACCCAGTACTTC.

This chain's CDR3 is CASSYDRVVTGELFF. CDR3 nucleotide sequence: TGTGCCAGCAGTTACGACAGGGTTGTCACCGGGGAGCTGTTTTTT. V is TRBV2 and J is TRBJ2-2, with 7 bases aligning to TRBD1. After removal of 5 bases from V and 4 bases from J, the junction contained 7 bases not matched to a gene. Germline CDR1 reads SNHLY; CDR2 reads FYNNEI. The CDR3 runs 15 residues.

The chain uses TRBV5-4 and TRBJ1-1; D is possibly TRBD1 (5 bases). Trimming took 3 bases from V and 4 from J, leaving 10 bases between them. Germline lookup yields CDR1 SGHNT and CDR2 YYREEE (reference sequence). The CDR3 length is 13 residues. The CDR3 sequence: CASSYQGATEAFF. The CDR3 DNA sequence: TGTGCCAGCAGCTATCAGGGTGCCACTGAAGCTTTCTTT.

This chain links TRBV5-5 with TRBJ1-4, with D perhaps TRBD1 (5 bases). Germline-derived CDR1 and CDR2 are SGHKS and YYEKEE (reference sequence). This CDR3 region has 16 residues. Trimming left V 4 bases short and J 4 bases short, with 17 bases between. The CDR3 loop is CASSRDPGPYNEKLFF. The CDR3, as DNA: TGTGCCAGCAGCCGTGACCCGGGGCCCTATAATGAAAAACTGTTTTTT.

The J gene is TRBJ2-4, the V gene TRBV11-2; D remains ambiguous. The V and J ends lost 1 base and 8 bases respectively, with 12 bases between them. Germline V CDR1 and CDR2: SGHAT, FQNNGV. The CDR3 has 14 residues. The DNA of the CDR3 is TGTGCCAGCAGCTTAGCAGGAGAGAATGACATTCAGTACTTC. Its translation: CASSLAGENDIQYF.

The chain has TRBV28 and TRBJ1-2; 7 nucleotides align to TRBD1. Germline CDR1 and CDR2: MDHEN and SYDVKM. V was clipped by 6 bases and J by 6 bases; unmatched bases: 7. CDR3 length equals 13 residues. The CDR3 DNA sequence: TGTGCCAGCAGAACCGACAGGGTCGATGGCTACACCTTC. It translates to CASRTDRVDGYTF.

The V call is TRBV9, the J call TRBJ1-6; D call uncertain. V gave up 0 bases and J gave up 8 bases, with 18 bases separating them. The CDR3 runs 17 residues. Looked up from germline, CDR1 is SGDLS and CDR2 is YYNGEE. The CDR3 sequence is CASSVEEGTGIDSPLHF. CDR3 nucleotide sequence: TGTGCCAGCAGCGTAGAAGAGGGAACGGGGATTGATTCACCCCTCCACTTT.

V gene TRBV18 combines with J gene TRBJ2-3; 8 bases align to TRBD2. V was pared by 5 bases and J by 1 base, with 8 bases of the junction left unmatched. Germline-derived CDR1 and CDR2 are KGHSH and LQKENI. The CDR3 runs to 16 residues. The CDR3 DNA reads as TGTGCCAGCTCAGACCGACGAGCGGGGGGCACAGATACGCAGTATTTT. Translating gives CASSDRRAGGTDTQYF.

This sequence joins TRBV25-1 and TRBJ2-1; unclear D gene. The CDR3 has 12 amino acids. The V and J ends lost 5 bases and 8 bases respectively, with 10 bases between them. The germline V gene encodes CDR1 MGHDK and CDR2 SYGVNS. The CDR3 DNA sequence: TGTGCCAGCAGTACCGTAGGCTATGAGCAGTTCTTC. It specifies CASSTVGYEQFF.

The CDR3 nucleotides are TGTGCCAGCAGCCAACAGGGGGCTTCAGATACGCAGTATTTT. This codes for CASSQQGASDTQYF. The genes are TRBV7-9 and TRBJ2-3, with 9 bases that match TRBD1. V lost 5 bases, J lost 4 bases, and 4 bases stayed unmatched. From germline, CDR1 is SEHNR and CDR2 FQNEAQ (reference sequence). The CDR3 contains 14 residues. Looking up the rest from reference TRBV7-9 and TRBJ2-3 gives the full variable domain: DTGVSQNPRHKITKRGQNVTFRCDPISEHNRLYWYRQTLGQGPEFLTYFQNEAQLEKSRLLSDRFSAERPKGSFSTLEIQRTEQGDSAMYLCASSQQGASDTQYFGPGTRLTVL.

V is TRBV19 and J is TRBJ2-6; possible D gene TRBD1, 5 bases. The germline V gene has CDR1 LNHDA and CDR2 SQIVND (reference sequence). Deletions cut 6 bases from V and 0 bases from J, with 12 bases between. This CDR3 comprises 16 residues. The CDR3 sequence: CASRPDTNSGANVLTF. The CDR3 coding sequence is TGTGCCAGTAGACCGGACACCAACTCTGGGGCCAACGTCCTGACTTTC.

Here the CDR3 reads CATSDVRTGETQYF. The CDR3, as DNA: TGTGCCACCAGTGATGTGAGGACGGGGGAGACCCAGTACTTC. This chain connects TRBV24-1 to TRBJ2-5, with D perhaps matching TRBD2 (5 bases). Trimming pared 3 bases from V and 5 bases from J, leaving 12 bases between. The CDR3 is 14 residues long. Germline V gene lookup returns CDR1 KGHDR and CDR2 SFDVKD.